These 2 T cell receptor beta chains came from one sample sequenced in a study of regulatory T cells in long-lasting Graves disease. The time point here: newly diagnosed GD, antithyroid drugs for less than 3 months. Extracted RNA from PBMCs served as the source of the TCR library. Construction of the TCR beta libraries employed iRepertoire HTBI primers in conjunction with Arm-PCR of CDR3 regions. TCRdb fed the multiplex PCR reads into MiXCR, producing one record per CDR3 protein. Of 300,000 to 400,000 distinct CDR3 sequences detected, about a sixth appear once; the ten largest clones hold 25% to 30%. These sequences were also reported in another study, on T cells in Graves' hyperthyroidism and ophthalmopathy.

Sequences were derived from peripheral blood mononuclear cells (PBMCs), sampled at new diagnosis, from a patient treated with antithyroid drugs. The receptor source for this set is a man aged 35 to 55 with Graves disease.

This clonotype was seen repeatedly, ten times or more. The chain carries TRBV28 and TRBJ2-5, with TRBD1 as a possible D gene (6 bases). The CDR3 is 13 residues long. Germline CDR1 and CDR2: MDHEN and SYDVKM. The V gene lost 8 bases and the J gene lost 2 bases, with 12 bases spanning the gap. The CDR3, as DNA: TGTGCCAGCCTCGGACAGTTACAAGAGACCCAGTACTTC. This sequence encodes CASLGQLQETQYF.

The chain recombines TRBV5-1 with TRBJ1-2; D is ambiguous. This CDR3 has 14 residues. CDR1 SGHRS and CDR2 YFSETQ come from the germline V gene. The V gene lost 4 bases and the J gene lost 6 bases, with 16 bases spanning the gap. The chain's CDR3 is CASSEQSGEDGYTF. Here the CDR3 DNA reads TGCGCCAGCAGCGAGCAGAGCGGGGAAGATGGCTACACCTTC.